This TCR beta chain was identified during a study of blood T cell repertoires in COVID-19. Study background: T cells, B-cell-depleted T cells, or PBMCs provided the cDNA or gDNA that served as material.

This clone was found once. The V gene lost 4 bases and the J gene lost 0 bases, with 4 bases spanning the gap. The CDR3 is made up of 12 amino acids. Germline V CDR1 and CDR2: SNHLY, FYNNEI. The data were produced by immunoSEQ multiplex PCR, yet TCRdb's version contains in-frame clones alone and is incomplete. This sample carries roughly 150,000 clones, 77% of them seen once, and the ten largest clones take 2.5% to 3%. The sample was peripheral blood. The J gene is TRBJ2-7, the V gene TRBV2, with unresolved D. This clonotype was sampled from a man aged 70 or older with acute or convalescent COVID-19. In DNA form, the CDR3 reads TGTGCCAGCAGTGTCCGCTCCTACGAGCAGTACTTC. Protein sequence: CASSVRSYEQYF.